These 23 T cell receptor beta chains originate from one sample sequenced in a study of cytomegalovirus exposure and HLA in healthy donors. PCR primers comprised 60 Vbeta and 13 Jbeta primers. Profiled with immunoSEQ multiplex PCR; TCRdb holds only in-frame clones, not every one. The top ten clones hold roughly 13% of a sample with some 170,000 clones, about four fifths of them seen once. Source material: PBMCs. All receptors derive from a woman aged 45-60 years in good health and CMV-seronegative.

The chain uses TRBV7-6 and TRBJ1-1; TRBD1 agrees at 7 bases. The V gene's germline CDR1 is SGHVS and CDR2 FNYEAQ. This CDR3 has 12 residues. V shed 5 bases, J shed 8 bases, and the junction held 5 bases outside the gene matches. This CDR3 reads CASSRQGTEAFF. The DNA of the CDR3 is TGTGCCAGCAGCCGACAGGGTACGGAAGCTTTCTTT.

This clone was seen more than once but under ten times. The chain combines TRBV27 with TRBJ1-1, with a possible D match to TRBD1 (6 bases). This CDR3 has 16 amino acids. Germline CDR1 reads MNHEY; CDR2 reads SMNVEV (reference sequence). The V and J ends lost 4 bases and 1 base respectively, with 16 bases between them. The CDR3 reads CASSSTGNWGNTEAFF. The CDR3 DNA sequence: TGTGCCAGCAGTTCCACAGGGAATTGGGGGAACACTGAAGCTTTCTTT.

This clone was recorded a few times. The J gene is TRBJ1-2, the V gene TRBV19; a possible D gene is TRBD1 (5 bases). The CDR3 contains 15 residues. CDR1 LNHDA and CDR2 SQIVND come from the germline V gene (reference sequence). Trimming removed 7 bases from V and 4 bases from J, with 19 bases in between. The CDR3 spells CASMPDGALAYGYTF. The CDR3 nucleotides are TGTGCCAGTATGCCGGATGGGGCTTTGGCCTATGGCTACACCTTC.

The rearrangement links TRBV7-8 to TRBJ1-2; D gene unclear. V was clipped by 5 bases and J by 6 bases, with 16 bases between them. Germline lookup yields CDR1 SGHVS and CDR2 FQNEAQ. The CDR3 sequence is 14 residues long. CDR3 coding DNA: TGTGCCAGCAGCACTAGGGCCCCCGGCCATGGCTACACCTTC. As protein: CASSTRAPGHGYTF.

The chain recombines TRBV27 with TRBJ1-2; D gene ambiguous. The CDR3 covers 13 residues. V was trimmed by 3 bases and J by 0 bases, leaving 5 bases between them. Germline CDR1 MNHEY, CDR2 SMNVEV (reference sequence). CDR3 DNA: TGTGCCAGCAGTTTTGGGCCTAACTATGGCTACACCTTC. Translation gives CASSFGPNYGYTF.

The chain links TRBV6-5 to TRBJ1-1; tentative D call: TRBD1 (6 bases). Trimming left V 8 bases short and J 0 bases short, with 10 bases between. The germline V gene has CDR1 MNHEY and CDR2 SVGAGI. CDR3 length: 13 residues. CDR3 in amino acids: CASGQTLNTEAFF. The CDR3 region has the DNA TGTGCCAGCGGACAGACCTTGAACACTGAAGCTTTCTTT.

Only a few counts were recorded for this clone. The chain employs TRBV23-1 and TRBJ1-5; tentative D call: TRBD1 (5 bases). TRBV23-1 is known as an ORF, though its function is uncertain. The CDR3 is 21 amino acids. Trimming took 2 bases from V and 0 from J, leaving 26 bases between them. Here the CDR3 DNA reads TGCGCCAGCAGTCAACCGAAGACAGACACGGGAGTCTCATGTAGCAATCAGCCCCAGCATTTT. Amino acid sequence: CASSQPKTDTGVSCSNQPQHF.

This rearrangement joins TRBV6-5 to TRBJ1-6; the D gene is possibly TRBD1 (6 bases). CDR1 and CDR2 (germline): MNHEY, SVGAGI. V was trimmed by 0 bases and J by 8 bases, leaving 14 bases between them. The CDR3 has 16 amino acids. The DNA of the CDR3 is TGTGCCAGCAGTTACTCCAGCGGGGGCGCGGATTCACCCCTCCACTTT. It codes for CASSYSSGGADSPLHF.

The rearrangement links TRBV6-5 to TRBJ1-6, with 10 positions matching TRBD1. The trim removed 0 bases at V and 11 bases at J, leaving 4 bases unmatched. The CDR3 spans 15 residues. Germline loops: CDR1 MNHEY, CDR2 SVGAGI. The CDR3 nucleotides read TGTGCCAGCAGTTACTCCGGACAGGGGGGAGCACCCCTCCACTTT. It is translated as CASSYSGQGGAPLHF.

J is TRBJ2-5 and V is TRBV18; D not certain. V shed 0 bases and J shed 5 bases, with 13 bases lying between them. There are 15 residues in the CDR3. Germline CDR1 KGHSH, CDR2 LQKENI. CDR3 bases: TGTGCCAGCTCACCACCGACATCCCGAAGGGAGACCCAGTACTTC. Residues: CASSPPTSRRETQYF.

V gene TRBV5-4 combines with J gene TRBJ2-3; TRBD2 is a possible D gene (6 bases). The V and J ends lost 3 bases and 2 bases respectively, with 7 bases between them. CDR1 and CDR2 from the germline V gene are SGHNT and YYREEE (reference sequence). This CDR3 is built from 13 residues. The CDR3 protein is CASSSGVTDTQYF. In DNA, the CDR3 is TGTGCCAGCAGCTCGGGAGTCACAGATACGCAGTATTTT.

V gene TRBV7-2 combines with J gene TRBJ2-1; 7 bases align to TRBD2. Germline lookup yields CDR1 SGHTA and CDR2 FQGNSA. The CDR3 length is 16 residues. J lost 7 bases, V lost 7 bases, and 16 bases had no gene match. This chain's CDR3 is CASKPSRERGGNEQFF. The CDR3, as DNA: TGTGCCAGCAAGCCCTCGAGGGAGCGGGGAGGAAATGAGCAGTTCTTC.

The chain has TRBV5-1 and TRBJ1-4, with D perhaps matching TRBD1 (6 bases). The length of the CDR3 is 15 residues. CDR1 SGHRS and CDR2 YFSETQ come from the germline V gene. Trimming cost V 1 base and J 8 bases, with 15 bases left between them. For the CDR3, the DNA is TGCGCCAGCAGCTTGTTGGGACAAGAGGGAGAAAAACTGTTTTTT. Protein product: CASSLLGQEGEKLFF.

CDR3 in DNA: TGTGCCTGGAGCGGACTAGCGGCCGCGAACACCGGGGAGCTGTTTTTT. It is translated as CAWSGLAAANTGELFF. The genes are TRBV30 and TRBJ2-2, with TRBD2 matching over 10 bases. CDR3 length: 16 residues. From germline, CDR1 is GTSNPN and CDR2 SVGIG (reference sequence). Germline trimming cut 3 bases from V and 0 bases from J; bases unmatched to any gene: 4.

This clone was counted once. The CDR3 DNA reads TGTGCCAGCAGTGAAGAGACAGTGAACACTGAAGCTTTCTTT. Amino acid sequence: CASSEETVNTEAFF. The rearrangement joins TRBV25-1 to TRBJ1-1; possible D gene TRBD1, 5 bases. This CDR3 is built from 14 residues. V lost 2 bases and J 0 bases, leaving 7 bases between the germline ends. Germline V gene lookup returns CDR1 MGHDK and CDR2 SYGVNS.

The chain's CDR3 is CASSEARWGGAYNSPLHF. The CDR3 DNA sequence: TGTGCCAGCAGTGAAGCGCGGTGGGGTGGGGCTTATAATTCACCCCTCCACTTT. The V call is TRBV6-1, the J call TRBJ1-6; perhaps TRBD1 as D (5 bases). V was shortened by 0 bases and J by 4 bases, with 16 bases between the two germline ends. This CDR3 spans 18 amino acids. CDR1 and CDR2 from the germline V gene are MNHNS and SASEGT.

The gene calls are TRBV13 and TRBJ2-2; 8 nucleotides agree with TRBD2. The ends lost 1 base at V and 1 base at J; junction bases unmatched: 2. Germline assignment: CDR1 PRHDT and CDR2 FYEKMQ (reference sequence). This CDR3 has 16 residues. CDR3 sequence: CASSLERGRNTGELFF. The CDR3 nucleotides are TGTGCCAGCAGCTTAGAGCGGGGGAGGAACACCGGGGAGCTGTTTTTT.

This clone was counted a single time. The V and J genes are TRBV5-1 and TRBJ2-1; 9 bases map to TRBD2. This CDR3 spans 18 amino acids. J was trimmed by 2 bases and V by 0 bases; bases with no gene match: 9. The germline V gene encodes CDR1 SGHRS and CDR2 YFSETQ. The CDR3 region is CASSLGRLTSGTYNEQFF. The CDR3 DNA is TGCGCCAGCAGCTTGGGGAGACTGACTAGCGGAACCTACAATGAGCAGTTCTTC.

This chain links TRBV20-1 with TRBJ1-1; D not certain. In germline, CDR1 is DFQATT, CDR2 SNEGSKA (reference sequence). The CDR3 is 11 residues long. The germline V and J ends were trimmed by 2 bases and 5 bases, with 6 bases remaining between them. The CDR3 reads CSARFRTEAFF. The DNA of the CDR3 is TGCAGTGCTAGATTTCGTACTGAAGCTTTCTTT.

This chain joins TRBV13 and TRBJ2-7, with D perhaps TRBD1 (5 bases). Trimming pared 4 bases from V and 2 bases from J, leaving 12 bases between. The germline V gene encodes CDR1 PRHDT and CDR2 FYEKMQ (reference sequence). The CDR3 is 14 amino acids. CDR3 loop: CASSSRQRTYEQYF. CDR3 sequence (DNA): TGTGCCAGCAGCTCTCGACAGAGGACCTACGAGCAGTACTTC.

The rearrangement uses TRBV11-2 and TRBJ1-1, with 9 positions matching TRBD1. The CDR3 covers 13 residues. Germline V lookup: CDR1 SGHAT, CDR2 FQNNGV. V dropped 5 bases and J dropped 6; count of bases not matched to a gene: 4. CDR3 protein: CASSIRQGAEAFF. CDR3 coding DNA: TGTGCCAGCAGCATACGACAGGGGGCTGAAGCTTTCTTT.

This clone was seen a handful of times. The chain is built from TRBV4-2 and TRBJ1-1; no definite D call. CDR1 and CDR2 from the germline V gene are LGHNA and YNFKEQ. There are 14 residues in the CDR3. V was clipped by 0 bases and J by 2 bases, with 7 bases between them. The CDR3 loop reads CASSQDYLNTEAFF. The CDR3 DNA sequence: TGTGCCAGCAGCCAAGATTATCTAAACACTGAAGCTTTCTTT.

The chain employs TRBV5-6 and TRBJ2-7, with D unclear. Germline lookup yields CDR1 SGHDT and CDR2 YYEEEE. The CDR3 has 13 residues. Deletions cut 2 bases from V and 1 base from J, with 7 bases between. The DNA for the CDR3 is TGTGCCAGCAGCTTCCCAGATTCCTACGAGCAGTACTTC. Its translation is CASSFPDSYEQYF.